This TCR beta chain was sequenced for a study of cytomegalovirus exposure and HLA in healthy donors. Study-wide findings and caveats: Most of the TCR beta V segments (in an earlier analysis) were productive either about 87% or about 30% of the time. Within the data, a cluster of highly shared sequence variants was likely a sequencing artifact.

Comments on this clone: The antigen remains unidentified.

Amplification used 60 Vbeta primers and 13 Jbeta primers. The table came from immunoSEQ multiplex PCR; TCRdb's copy has only in-frame clones and leaves some out. Counted here are over 150,000 clones, roughly 81% occurring once; the ten biggest clones make up roughly an eighth. The receptor was derived from a woman aged 50 to 60 in good health and CMV-seronegative. Sequencing was performed on PBMCs.

In nucleotides, the CDR3 is TGTGCCAGCAGCACCCCTAAGCCGGGATTTTCAAGCACTGAAGCTTTCTTT. Its protein is CASSTPKPGFSSTEAFF. This chain links TRBV13 with TRBJ1-1; D not resolved. V lost 5 bases, J lost 4 bases, and 23 bases lay in between. The CDR3 totals 17 residues. Germline loops: CDR1 PRHDT, CDR2 FYEKMQ (reference sequence).